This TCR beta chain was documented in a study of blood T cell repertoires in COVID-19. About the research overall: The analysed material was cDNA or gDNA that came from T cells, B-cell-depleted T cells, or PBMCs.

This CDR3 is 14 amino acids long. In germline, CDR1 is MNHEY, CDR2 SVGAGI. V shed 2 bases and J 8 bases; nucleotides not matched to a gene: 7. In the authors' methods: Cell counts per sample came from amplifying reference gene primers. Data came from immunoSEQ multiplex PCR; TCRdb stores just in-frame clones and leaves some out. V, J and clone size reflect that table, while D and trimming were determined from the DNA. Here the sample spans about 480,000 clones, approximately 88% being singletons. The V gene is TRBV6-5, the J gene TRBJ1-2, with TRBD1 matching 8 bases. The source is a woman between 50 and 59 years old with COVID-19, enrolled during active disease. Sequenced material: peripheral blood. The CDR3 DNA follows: TGTGCCAGCAGTTACCTAGGACAGGGTGGGGGCTACACCTTC. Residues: CASSYLGQGGGYTF.